Detailed here is one T cell receptor (beta chain). The same CDR3 also results from other DNA sequences found in this sample. In the source study's methods: Reference gene primer amplification gave estimated nucleated cell counts. The repertoire was sequenced with immunoSEQ multiplex PCR; TCRdb's copy has only in-frame clones and lacks some. V, J and clone size were drawn from that table, and D and trimming were deduced from the DNA. The sample consists of approximately 400,000 clones, over 65% of them appearing once. These data come from a study of blood T cell repertoires in COVID-19. Overall study: Acute-phase and convalescent COVID-19 samples originated in the United States, Italy and Spain. T cells, B-cell-depleted T cells, or PBMCs provided the cDNA or gDNA that served as material.

CDR1 and CDR2 (germline): DFQATT, SNEGSKA (reference sequence). The CDR3 length is 11 residues. Source material: peripheral blood. The chain carries TRBV20-1 and TRBJ1-1, with D tentatively TRBD1 (5 bases). The clonotype originates from a human donor with acute or convalescent COVID-19. The donor label of this sample is uncertain. The CDR3 protein is CRGLLNTEAFF. CDR3 in DNA: TGCAGGGGACTATTAAACACTGAAGCTTTCTTT.